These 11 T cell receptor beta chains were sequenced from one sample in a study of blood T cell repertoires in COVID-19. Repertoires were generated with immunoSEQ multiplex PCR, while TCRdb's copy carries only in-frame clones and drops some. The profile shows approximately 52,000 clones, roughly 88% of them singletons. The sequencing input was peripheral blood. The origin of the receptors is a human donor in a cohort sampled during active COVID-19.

The CDR3 region has the DNA TGTGCCACCCGACTAGCGGGAGAATACAATGAGCAGTTCTTC. Its protein is CATRLAGEYNEQFF. This sequence joins TRBV10-3 and TRBJ2-1; 12 bases line up with TRBD2. Germline CDR1 reads ENHRY; CDR2 reads SYGVKD. CDR3 length: 14 amino acids. V lost 10 bases to trimming and J lost 4 bases; unmatched junction nucleotides: 5.

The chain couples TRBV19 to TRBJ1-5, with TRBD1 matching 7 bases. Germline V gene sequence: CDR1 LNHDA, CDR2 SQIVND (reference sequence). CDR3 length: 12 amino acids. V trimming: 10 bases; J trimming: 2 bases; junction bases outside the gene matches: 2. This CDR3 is CATGQGNQPQHF. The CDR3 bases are TGTGCCACCGGACAGGGCAATCAGCCCCAGCATTTT.

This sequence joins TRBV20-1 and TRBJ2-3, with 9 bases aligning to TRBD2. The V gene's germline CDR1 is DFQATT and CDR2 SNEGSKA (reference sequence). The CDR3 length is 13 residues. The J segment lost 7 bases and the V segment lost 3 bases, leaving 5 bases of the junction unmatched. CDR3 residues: CSASSGSGYTQYF. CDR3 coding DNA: TGCAGTGCTAGTAGCGGGAGTGGATATACGCAGTATTTT.

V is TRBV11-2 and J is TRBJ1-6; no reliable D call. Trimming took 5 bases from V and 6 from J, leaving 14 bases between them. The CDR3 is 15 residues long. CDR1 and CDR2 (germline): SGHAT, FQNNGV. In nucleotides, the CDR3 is TGTGCCAGCAGCATTAACAGTGGTAGTAATTCACCCCTCCACTTT. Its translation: CASSINSGSNSPLHF.

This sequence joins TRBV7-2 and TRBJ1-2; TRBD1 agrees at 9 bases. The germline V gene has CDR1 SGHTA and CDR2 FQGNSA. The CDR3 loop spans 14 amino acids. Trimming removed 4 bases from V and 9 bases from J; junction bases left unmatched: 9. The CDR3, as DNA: TGTGCCAGCAGCTCGCCCGGGACAGGGTTGAGCTACACCTTC. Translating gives CASSSPGTGLSYTF. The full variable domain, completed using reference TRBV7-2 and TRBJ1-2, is GAGVSQSPSNKVTEKGKDVELRCDPISGHTALYWYRQSLGQGLEFLIYFQGNSAPDKSGLPSDRFSAERTGGSVSTLTIQRTQQEDSAVYLCASSSPGTGLSYTFGSGTRLTVV.

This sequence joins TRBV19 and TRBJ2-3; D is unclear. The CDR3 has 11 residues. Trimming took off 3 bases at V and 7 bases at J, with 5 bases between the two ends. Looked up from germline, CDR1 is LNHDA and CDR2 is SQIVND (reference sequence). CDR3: CASSMENTQYF. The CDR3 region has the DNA TGTGCCAGTAGTATGGAGAATACGCAGTATTTT.

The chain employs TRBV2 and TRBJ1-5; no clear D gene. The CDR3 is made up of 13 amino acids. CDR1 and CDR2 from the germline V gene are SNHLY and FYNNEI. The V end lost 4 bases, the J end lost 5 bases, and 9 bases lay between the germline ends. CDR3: CASSVSSYQPQHF. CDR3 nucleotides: TGTGCCAGCAGTGTCTCCAGTTATCAGCCCCAGCATTTT.

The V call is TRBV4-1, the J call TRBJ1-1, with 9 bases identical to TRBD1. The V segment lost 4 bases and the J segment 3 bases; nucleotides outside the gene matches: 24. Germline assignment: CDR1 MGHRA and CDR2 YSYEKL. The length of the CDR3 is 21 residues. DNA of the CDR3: TGCGCCAGCAGCCCAAGAGGCCCCCGGGGGACAGGGAGCTTAAGGGACACTGAAGCTTTCTTT. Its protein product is CASSPRGPRGTGSLRDTEAFF.

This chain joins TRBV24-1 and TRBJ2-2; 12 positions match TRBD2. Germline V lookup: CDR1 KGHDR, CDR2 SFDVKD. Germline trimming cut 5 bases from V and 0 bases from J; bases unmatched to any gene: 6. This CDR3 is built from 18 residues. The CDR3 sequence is CATSAPRLAGANTGELFF. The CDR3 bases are TGTGCCACCAGTGCCCCTAGACTAGCGGGAGCGAACACCGGGGAGCTGTTTTTT.

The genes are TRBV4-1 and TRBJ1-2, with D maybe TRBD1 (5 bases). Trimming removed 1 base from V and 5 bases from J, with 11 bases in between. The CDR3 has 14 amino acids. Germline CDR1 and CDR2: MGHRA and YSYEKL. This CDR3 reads CASSQVGQGYGYTF. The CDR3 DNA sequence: TGCGCCAGCAGCCAAGTCGGTCAGGGTTATGGCTACACCTTC.

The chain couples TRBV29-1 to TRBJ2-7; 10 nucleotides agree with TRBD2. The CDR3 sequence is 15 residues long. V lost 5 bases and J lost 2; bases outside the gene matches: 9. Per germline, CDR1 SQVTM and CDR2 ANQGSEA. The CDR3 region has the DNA TGCAGCGTTCAACTGGAGCGGGGGGGGCCCTACGAGCAGTACTTC. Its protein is CSVQLERGGPYEQYF.